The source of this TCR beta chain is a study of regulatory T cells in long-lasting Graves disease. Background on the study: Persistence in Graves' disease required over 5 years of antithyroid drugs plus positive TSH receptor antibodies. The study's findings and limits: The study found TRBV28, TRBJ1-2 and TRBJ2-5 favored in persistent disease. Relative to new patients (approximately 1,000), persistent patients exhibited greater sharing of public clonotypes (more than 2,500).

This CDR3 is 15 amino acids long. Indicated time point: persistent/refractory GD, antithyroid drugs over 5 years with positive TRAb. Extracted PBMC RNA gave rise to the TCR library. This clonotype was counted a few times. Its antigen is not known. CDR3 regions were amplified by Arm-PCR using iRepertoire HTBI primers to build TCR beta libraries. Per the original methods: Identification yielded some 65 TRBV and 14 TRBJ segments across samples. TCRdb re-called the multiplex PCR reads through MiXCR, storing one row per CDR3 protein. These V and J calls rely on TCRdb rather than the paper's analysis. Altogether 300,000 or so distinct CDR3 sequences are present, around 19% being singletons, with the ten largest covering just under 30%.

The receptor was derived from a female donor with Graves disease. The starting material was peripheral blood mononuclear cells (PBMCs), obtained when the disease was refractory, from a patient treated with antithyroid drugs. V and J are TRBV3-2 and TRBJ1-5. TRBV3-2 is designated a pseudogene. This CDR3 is CASSQDPYGSQPQHF. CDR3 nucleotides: TGTGCCAGCAGCCAAGATCCTTATGGTTCTCAGCCCCAGCATTTT.